These T cell receptor beta chains were read from a single sample in a study of Ad26.COV2.S vaccination and SARS-CoV-2 variants. The data were produced by immunoSEQ multiplex PCR, yet TCRdb's version contains in-frame clones alone and is incomplete. The repertoire includes some 250,000 clones, roughly 88% of them detected once, and roughly 10% sits in the top ten. The specimen was peripheral blood, collected in a trial of Ad26.COV2.S vaccine versus placebo. These receptors were taken from a person aged 18-65 years who received the Ad26.COV2.S COVID-19 vaccine or a placebo. The CDR3 runs from the conserved cysteine through the conserved F or W. The D gene is left open where the match is weak. Clone sizes are given selectively: once, few, many, or a class where the clone is expanded.

j_gene,d_gene,v_gene,abundance,CDR3nt,CDR3aa
TRBJ2-3,TRBD2,TRBV5-1,once,TGCGCCAGCAGCTATAGCGGGAGAGGTCGGACAGATACGCAGTATTTT,CASSYSGRGRTDTQYF
TRBJ1-1,-,TRBV10-3,-,TGTGCCATCAAGGGCATAGCGACAGAGAACACTGAAGCTTTCTTT,CAIKGIATENTEAFF
TRBJ2-1,-,TRBV7-2,-,TGTGCCAGCATGCTGAACACTATTCTATTATACAATGAGCAGTTCTTC,CASMLNTILLYNEQFF
TRBJ1-6,TRBD1,TRBV14,-,TGTGCCAGCAGCCGGACAGGGCTCAGCTCCTATAATTCACCCCTCCACTTT,CASSRTGLSSYNSPLHF
TRBJ1-3,-,TRBV6-5,-,TGTGCCAGCAGTTACGGAGTCGGGTCTGGAAACACCATATATTTT,CASSYGVGSGNTIYF
TRBJ2-1,TRBD1,TRBV24-1,-,TGTGCCACCAGTGAGACCGGGACAGGGGTGTCTTACAATGAGCAGTTCTTC,CATSETGTGVSYNEQFF
TRBJ2-5,-,TRBV19,-,TGTGCCAGTAGTCCCCGACAGTACCAAGAGACCCAGTACTTC,CASSPRQYQETQYF
TRBJ2-5,-,TRBV11-2,few,TGTGCCAGCAGCTTAGGGGATCTAAGAAAAGAGACCCAGTACTTC,CASSLGDLRKETQYF
TRBJ2-3,TRBD1,TRBV2,-,TGTGCCAGCAGTTCAATCCCGGGACAGGGCAAACCGACTAGCACAGATACGCAGTATTTT,CASSSIPGQGKPTSTDTQYF
TRBJ2-7,-,TRBV9,-,TGTGCCAGCAGCGTAGCTGAGACAGAGTACGAGCAGTACTTC,CASSVAETEYEQYF
TRBJ1-2,TRBD1,TRBV28,-,TGTGCCACCCTCAGGGGACAGGGACGTTGGCATGGCTACACCTTC,CATLRGQGRWHGYTF
TRBJ2-7,-,TRBV6-2/TRBV6-3,-,TGTGCCAGCAGTCAGACAGCAAACGAGCAGTACTTC,CASSQTANEQYF
TRBJ2-3,TRBD1,TRBV7-2,-,TGTGCCAGCAGCAGACTACAGGGGGTAGGCACAGATACGCAGTATTTT,CASSRLQGVGTDTQYF
TRBJ1-2,-,TRBV30,-,TGTGCCTGGAGTGTAAGTGTTTCTGGCTACACCTTC,CAWSVSVSGYTF
TRBJ1-1,TRBD1,TRBV18,-,TGTGCCAGCTCCCTCGACAGGGGTTCGGACACTGAAGCTTTCTTT,CASSLDRGSDTEAFF
TRBJ1-5,TRBD1,TRBV10-3,-,TGTGCCATCAGTGAGTCTCTGGCAGGGGGGCGCAGCCAGCCCCAGCATTTT,CAISESLAGGRSQPQHF
TRBJ2-3,-,TRBV4-2,-,TGTGCCAGCAGCCCACTAAAGGGCGGGGCCACAGATACGCAGTATTTT,CASSPLKGGATDTQYF
TRBJ2-5,TRBD2,TRBV7-2,-,TGTGCCAGCAGCTGGGGGACTAGCGGGAGAGGTATTAGGGAGACCCAGTACTTC,CASSWGTSGRGIRETQYF
TRBJ2-7,TRBD2,TRBV27,-,TGTGCCAGCATGCTCGGTGCGGGAGGCTCCTACGAGCAGTACTTC,CASMLGAGGSYEQYF
TRBJ2-3,TRBD2,TRBV3-1/TRBV3-2,-,TGTGCCAGCAGCCCGTCCCACCCGACTAGCGGGGGGTCGACAGATACGCAGTATTTT,CASSPSHPTSGGSTDTQYF
TRBJ2-7,TRBD1,TRBV7-3,-,TGTGCCAGCAGCATAGACAGGGACGACGAGCAGTACTTC,CASSIDRDDEQYF
TRBJ2-3,-,TRBV19,-,TGTGCCAGTACTCCTGGGCTGGGCAGTAGGCTGACAGATACGCAGTATTTT,CASTPGLGSRLTDTQYF
TRBJ2-7,-,TRBV9,-,TGTGCCAGCAGCGTATCGGAAGGCTACGAGCAGTACTTC,CASSVSEGYEQYF
TRBJ1-3,-,TRBV5-8,-,TGTGCCAGCAGCGTCCGCGGGGGAATCTCTGGAAACACCATATATTTT,CASSVRGGISGNTIYF
TRBJ2-2,-,TRBV5-8,once,TGTGCCAGCAGCTTGGTTGGGGCGAACACCGGGGAGCTGTTTTTT,CASSLVGANTGELFF
TRBJ2-5,-,TRBV27,once,TGTGCCAGCAGTCCCCGGGCCCAAGAGACCCAGTACTTC,CASSPRAQETQYF
TRBJ2-2,-,TRBV6-5,once,TGTGCCAGCAGGGACGGCGCCTACACCGGGGAGCTGTTTTTT,CASRDGAYTGELFF
TRBJ2-7,-,TRBV18,-,TGTGCCAGCTCGACATCGGGGACCCCGGATTCCTACGAGCAGTACTTC,CASSTSGTPDSYEQYF
TRBJ1-1,-,TRBV11-2,-,TGTGCCAGCAGCTTATTAAGTGGGAAAACTGAAGCTTTCTTT,CASSLLSGKTEAFF
TRBJ2-3,-,TRBV20-1,-,TGCAGTGCTAGTTGGACAGATACGCAGTATTTT,CSASWTDTQYF
TRBJ2-7,-,TRBV11-1,once,TGTGCCAGCAGCCCTGGGGGCAGTGAGCAGTACTTC,CASSPGGSEQYF
TRBJ1-5,-,TRBV28,-,TGTGCCAGCAGTCCAATCGACAGGTCCAATCAGCCCCAGCATTTT,CASSPIDRSNQPQHF
TRBJ2-5,-,TRBV6-5,-,TGTGCCAGCGGGGGAGGCGAGACCCAGTACTTC,CASGGGETQYF
TRBJ1-2,-,TRBV20-1,-,TGCAGTGCCGAGCTGGGGGGCTACACCTTC,CSAELGGYTF
TRBJ2-6,-,TRBV28,-,TGTGCCAGCGGATCTGGGGCCAACGTCCTGACTTTC,CASGSGANVLTF
TRBJ2-1,TRBD1,TRBV19,-,TGTGCCAGTACCGGGACAGGGGCTCGGAATGAGCAGTTCTTC,CASTGTGARNEQFF